The 15 T cell receptor beta chains below were found in one sample sequenced in a study of molecular identifiers for immune sequencing clone quantification. MiXCR was run by TCRdb on the PCR reads, yielding one entry per CDR3 protein. This sample carries hundreds of thousands of distinct CDR3 sequences, over 20% of them seen once, and the ten largest clones take 0.81%. Sequencing used naive CD8+ T cells from blood, with Jurkat cell RNA spiked in. Regarding subset: FACS-sorted CD8+CD4-CCR7+CD45RA+ naive T cells. Receptors originate from a human donor in good health. Some libraries in this study had Jurkat cell RNA spiked in.

This clonotype occurred many times. This rearrangement joins TRBV12-3 or TRBV12-4 to TRBJ2-3, with D possibly TRBD1 on 6 matching bases. The CDR3 is 15 residues long. V lost 5 bases, J lost 1 base, and 13 bases lay in between. This chain's CDR3 is CASSQVAGGTDTQYF. The CDR3 nucleotides are TGTGCCAGCAGTCAAGTGGCAGGGGGCACAGATACGCAGTATTTT.

In its sample, this clonotype was seen many times. The chain is built from TRBV12-5 and TRBJ1-6; D is perhaps TRBD1 (5 bases). Germline values: CDR1 LGHNT, CDR2 FRNRAP. V lost 0 bases and J lost 0, with 27 bases in between. This CDR3 has 23 amino acids. Here the CDR3 reads CASGLVPGRPVPEGSSYNSPLHF. For the CDR3, the DNA is TGTGCTAGTGGTTTGGTCCCGGGACGTCCGGTCCCGGAAGGGAGCTCCTATAATTCACCCCTCCACTTT.

The chain links TRBV5-1 to TRBJ2-5; 8 nucleotides agree with TRBD2. J gave up 0 bases and V 7 bases, and 8 bases lay outside the gene matches. The CDR3 loop spans 15 amino acids. The germline gives CDR1 SGHRS, CDR2 YFSETQ. CDR3 residues: CASSSSGTYQETQYF. In DNA, the CDR3 is TGCGCCAGCTCAAGTAGCGGGACGTACCAAGAGACCCAGTACTTC.

Ten or more counts support this clonotype. This sequence joins TRBV7-6 and TRBJ1-1; a possible D gene is TRBD1 (6 bases). V was trimmed by 7 bases and J by 1 base, leaving 10 bases between them. The CDR3 consists of 13 residues. Looked up from germline, CDR1 is SGHVS and CDR2 is FNYEAQ. The CDR3 DNA follows: TGTGCCAGCACCCAAGGGGGGAACACTGAAGCTTTCTTT. Its protein is CASTQGGNTEAFF.

The sample holds many counts of this clonotype. The rearrangement links TRBV12-3 or TRBV12-4 to TRBJ2-5; D might be TRBD1 or TRBD2, each matching 5 bases. CDR3 length equals 12 residues. Trimming removed 3 bases at V and 8 bases at J, with 10 bases between. The CDR3 bases are TGTGCCAGCAGTTTCTTCGGGGCAACCCAGTACTTC. Translated, it gives CASSFFGATQYF.

This clonotype was seen many times. This chain joins TRBV7-6 and TRBJ1-1; D may be TRBD1 (6 bases). Trimming removed 8 bases at V and 5 bases at J, with 15 bases between. Germline lookup yields CDR1 SGHVS and CDR2 FNYEAQ. The CDR3 extends over 13 amino acids. The CDR3: CASRRYRDTEAFF. CDR3 coding DNA: TGTGCCAGCCGACGGTACAGGGATACTGAAGCTTTCTTT.

The sample holds many counts of this clonotype. J is TRBJ1-5 and V is TRBV4-1; no clear D. The ends were cut back, 4 bases at V and 9 bases at J, with 7 bases in the middle. Germline V gene sequence: CDR1 MGHRA, CDR2 YSYEKL. The length of the CDR3 is 11 residues. The CDR3 loop reads CASSPQRPQHF. CDR3 in DNA: TGCGCCAGCAGCCCGCAGCGGCCCCAGCATTTT.

For this clonotype: This may come from a read error, since a much larger clone is one base off. The rearrangement links TRBV6-5 to TRBJ2-3; 8 bases fit TRBD2. CDR1 and CDR2 (germline): MNHEY, SVGAGI. J lost 2 bases, V lost 6 bases, and 16 bases had no gene match. The CDR3 is 18 amino acids. CDR3 nucleotides: TGTGCCAGCAGCCTAGGACCGGGACTAGTTTTAAACACAGATACGCAGTATTTT. This sequence encodes CASSLGPGLVLNTDTQYF.

This clonotype was picked up many times. The rearrangement links TRBV20-1 to TRBJ2-7; 11 bases map to TRBD2. This CDR3 region has 17 residues. Germline trimming cut 0 bases from V and 0 bases from J; bases unmatched to any gene: 7. Germline V gene lookup returns CDR1 DFQATT and CDR2 SNEGSKA (reference sequence). The CDR3 spells CSAREPGLAAPSYEQYF. In DNA, the CDR3 is TGCAGTGCTAGAGAGCCGGGACTAGCGGCTCCCTCCTACGAGCAGTACTTC.

The chain has TRBV13 and TRBJ1-3, with D unresolved. This CDR3 is built from 15 residues. Trimming stripped 3 bases from V and 3 bases from J, with 12 bases between. Germline loops: CDR1 PRHDT, CDR2 FYEKMQ (reference sequence). The CDR3 reads CASSFFSFSGNTIYF. CDR3 coding DNA: TGTGCCAGCAGCTTTTTCAGCTTTAGTGGAAACACCATATATTTT.

This chain joins TRBV23-1 and TRBJ1-1; no definite D call. TRBV23-1 is labeled an ORF, and its function is uncertain. The V end was cut by 7 bases, the J end by 1 base, with 31 bases between. The CDR3 covers 20 residues. In DNA, the CDR3 is TGCGCCAGCACCCCAATGGGGAGTAATTGCCTTGGGGAAGAGAACACTGAAGCTTTCTTT. Encoded protein: CASTPMGSNCLGEENTEAFF.

The chain couples TRBV7-9 to TRBJ2-2, with TRBD1 identical over 8 bases. The V and J ends lost 5 bases and 3 bases, in that order; junction bases with no gene match: 17. Germline V lookup: CDR1 SEHNR, CDR2 FQNEAQ (reference sequence). This CDR3 is built from 19 residues. The CDR3 here is CASSGTDRGKRLDTGELFF. CDR3 coding DNA: TGTGCCAGCAGCGGAACTGACAGGGGTAAAAGGTTGGACACCGGGGAGCTGTTTTTT.

On this clonotype: Possible read error: a much larger clone is one base away. This sequence joins TRBV12-3 or TRBV12-4 and TRBJ1-1; 8 nucleotides line up with TRBD1. The V gene end was trimmed by 4 bases and the J gene end by 5 bases; junction bases not matched to a gene: 9. This CDR3 has 15 amino acids. CDR3 residues: CASSSYRGSNTEAFF. CDR3 in DNA: TGTGCCAGCAGTTCCTACAGGGGGAGTAATACTGAAGCTTTCTTT.

This clonotype appeared a few times. This could be a read error, since a much larger clone is one nucleotide away. J is TRBJ2-5 and V is TRBV7-9; D is unclear. The length of the CDR3 is 12 residues. Germline-derived CDR1 and CDR2 are SEHNR and FQNEAQ (reference sequence). The CDR3 here is CAGSFETTPQYF. In DNA, the CDR3 is TGTGCCGGCAGCTTCGAAACTACTCCTCAGTACTTC.

This clonotype occurred many times. The J gene is TRBJ2-6, the V gene TRBV20-1; D not certain. This CDR3 region has 17 residues. V was clipped by 1 base and J by 0 bases, with 13 bases between them. CDR1 is DFQATT, CDR2 SNEGSKA, per germline (reference sequence). The chain's CDR3 is CSARVPATDSGANVLTF. Here the CDR3 DNA reads TGCAGTGCTAGAGTTCCGGCCACAGACTCTGGGGCCAACGTCCTGACTTTC.